A selection of T cell receptor beta chains follows, all from one sample in a study of T cell responses to AZD1222 COVID-19 vaccine. Data came from immunoSEQ multiplex PCR; TCRdb stores just in-frame clones and leaves some out. The table lists 85,000 to 130,000 clones, approximately 88% of them singletons. The sequencing here drew on peripheral blood, taken on day 0 of AZD1222 vaccination. These receptors came from an adult in good health. The CDR3 runs from the conserved cysteine through the conserved F or W. D genes are given only for firm matches. Expanded clones get a size class; other rows say once, few or many, or leave the size out.

clone_size,v_call,j_call,d_call,cdr3_nt,cdr3_aa
.,TRBV5-5,TRBJ2-3,.,TGTGCCAGCGAAATTTCGAGTCCTGGGGAGCAGTATTTT,CASEISSPGEQYF
.,TRBV3-1/TRBV3-2,TRBJ1-4,.,TGTGCCAGCAGCCAAGGATCCAGAGTGAATGAAAAACTGTTTTTT,CASSQGSRVNEKLFF
.,TRBV14,TRBJ1-1,.,TGTGCCAGCAGCCCCGAAGGGTGGGCAGGAGAGGCTGAAGCTTTCTTT,CASSPEGWAGEAEAFF
.,TRBV6-2/TRBV6-3,TRBJ2-1,.,TGTGCCAGCAGTTACCGTGGGACCCACAATGAGCAGTTCTTC,CASSYRGTHNEQFF
.,TRBV27,TRBJ1-2,TRBD1,TGTGCCAGCAGTTTATACAGGGGGCATGATGGCTACACCTTC,CASSLYRGHDGYTF
.,TRBV19,TRBJ1-5,.,TGTGCCAGTAGGGGAGGGACGAATCAGCCCCAGCATTTT,CASRGGTNQPQHF
.,TRBV24-1,TRBJ2-2,.,TGTGCCACCAGTGACTTCGGGGAGCTGTTTTTT,CATSDFGELFF
.,TRBV27,TRBJ2-2,.,TGTGCCAGCAGTTTGACAGATTCCGGGGAGCTGTTTTTT,CASSLTDSGELFF
.,TRBV30,TRBJ1-2,.,TGTGCCTGGAGTGTAGGGTCCATATATGGCTACACCTTC,CAWSVGSIYGYTF
.,TRBV7-2,TRBJ2-7,TRBD1,TGTGCCAGCAGCTTTGATATGACGACAGGGGGTAACTACGAGCAGTACTTC,CASSFDMTTGGNYEQYF
once,TRBV13,TRBJ1-2,.,TGTGCCAGCAGCTTAATAGAAATATTAACCTTC,CASSLIEILTF
once,TRBV6-6,TRBJ2-3,.,TGTGCCAGCAGTCCCAGGGACAGCACAGATACGCAGTATTTT,CASSPRDSTDTQYF
.,TRBV6-6,TRBJ2-7,.,TGTGCCAGCAGTTTCGGACAAGGATACTCCTACGAGCAGTACTTC,CASSFGQGYSYEQYF
once,TRBV4-2,TRBJ1-5,TRBD1,TGTGCCAGCAGCCAAGGGACAGGTCGCAATCAGCCCCAGCATTTT,CASSQGTGRNQPQHF
.,TRBV4-3,TRBJ1-4,TRBD1,TGCGCCAGCAGCCAAGACCACAGGGGCACTAATGAAAAACTGTTTTTT,CASSQDHRGTNEKLFF
.,TRBV19,TRBJ2-5,.,TGTGCCAGTAGGGCGACAGTGTACTCATCAGAGACCCAGTACTTC,CASRATVYSSETQYF
.,TRBV5-1,TRBJ1-2,TRBD1,TGCGCCAGCAGCGGGCAGGGGGCAGGGTATGGCTACACCTTC,CASSGQGAGYGYTF
.,TRBV10-3,TRBJ1-4,.,TGTGCCATCAGTCCGTTTGGGGAGGGCACTAATGAAAAACTGTTTTTT,CAISPFGEGTNEKLFF
.,TRBV10-2,TRBJ1-5,TRBD1,TGCGCCAGCATAAGGGACAGGGGGGACAATCAGCCCCAGCATTTT,CASIRDRGDNQPQHF
.,TRBV24-1,TRBJ1-5,.,TGTGCCACCAGTGAGAACAATCAGCCCCAGCATTTT,CATSENNQPQHF
.,TRBV5-1,TRBJ2-2,TRBD2,TGCGCCAGCAGCTTGGCCCGGACTAGCGACCGGAGGACCGGGGAGCTGTTTTTT,CASSLARTSDRRTGELFF
.,TRBV19,TRBJ1-5,.,TGTGCCAGTAGTATAAGGGTGCAGACAGCCGATAGCAATCAGCCCCAGCATTTT,CASSIRVQTADSNQPQHF